This entry is about one T cell receptor (beta chain). These data come from a study of blood T cell repertoires in COVID-19. Study at large: Some COVID-19 samples were acute and others convalescent; all came from the United States, Italy and Spain. PBMCs, B-cell-depleted T cells, or T cells were the source of the cDNA or gDNA that made up the material.

This CDR3 spans 14 amino acids. The V end was cut by 1 base, the J end by 4 bases, with 10 bases between. CDR1 and CDR2 (germline): SGHTA, FQGNSA. Original processing methods: Estimation of nucleated cell counts was performed using reference gene primer amplification. Assay used: immunoSEQ multiplex PCR; TCRdb lists only in-frame clones, some missing. That table furnishes V, J and clone size, whereas the DNA furnished D and trimming. Of 35,000 to 45,000 clones in the sample, around four fifths were seen once. This rearrangement joins TRBV7-2 to TRBJ1-2, with D possibly being TRBD1 (5 bases). Sequencing was performed on peripheral blood. The sequence was obtained from a man aged 50-59 years with active COVID-19. The CDR3 nucleotides are TGTGCCAGCAGCTTAGTTGGGGGGACCTATGGCTACACCTTC. Amino acids: CASSLVGGTYGYTF.